This TCR beta chain was identified in a study of shared clonotypes between healthy human individuals. Points from the study as a whole: Non-shared clonotypes displayed generation probabilities falling below those of clonotypes present in all four donors.

Concerning this clone: Its antigen is unknown.

Positive CCR7 selection of CD45RO-negative cells yielded the naive CD8 cells, and terminally differentiated effector memory CD45RA+ cells were excluded. V lost 4 bases, J lost 2 bases, and 9 bases stayed unmatched. The CDR3 has 16 amino acids. Looked up from germline, CDR1 is LGHNA and CDR2 is YSLEER. The input for sorted-subset replicate PCRs was approximately 210 ng DNA, about 30,000 T cell genomes. TCRdb keeps only in-frame clones here, not all; method: immunoSEQ multiplex PCR. The sample has some 2,000,000 clones, over 85% seen once. The rearrangement joins TRBV4-3 to TRBJ2-7, with 9 bases fitting TRBD1. The clonotype comes from a man aged 18 to 29 in good health. The sample consisted of naive CD8+ T cells sorted from blood. CDR3 coding DNA: TGCGCCAGCAGCCCGACAGGGGGGGCCAGAACCTACGAGCAGTACTTC. It yields the protein CASSPTGGARTYEQYF.